The TCR beta chain described here comes from a study of blood T cell repertoires in COVID-19. Study context: Samples of COVID-19 (acute and convalescent) were obtained from the United States, Italy and Spain.

Here immunoSEQ multiplex PCR was the method, and the copy in TCRdb shows in-frame clones only, minus some. Of some 100,000 clones in the sample, 60% to 85% are singletons; the top ten hold roughly 4%. V was cut by 2 bases and J by 4 bases, with 14 bases left in between. This CDR3 spans 14 amino acids. Germline V CDR1 and CDR2: SQVTM, ANQGSEA. Sequencing was done on a sample of peripheral blood. This chain connects TRBV29-1 to TRBJ1-1; D might be TRBD1 (6 bases). The source of this sequence is a human donor in a cohort sampled during active or convalescent COVID-19. CDR3 protein: CSVENEGRGTEAFF. The CDR3 DNA reads TGCAGCGTTGAAAATGAAGGCAGGGGCACTGAAGCTTTCTTT.